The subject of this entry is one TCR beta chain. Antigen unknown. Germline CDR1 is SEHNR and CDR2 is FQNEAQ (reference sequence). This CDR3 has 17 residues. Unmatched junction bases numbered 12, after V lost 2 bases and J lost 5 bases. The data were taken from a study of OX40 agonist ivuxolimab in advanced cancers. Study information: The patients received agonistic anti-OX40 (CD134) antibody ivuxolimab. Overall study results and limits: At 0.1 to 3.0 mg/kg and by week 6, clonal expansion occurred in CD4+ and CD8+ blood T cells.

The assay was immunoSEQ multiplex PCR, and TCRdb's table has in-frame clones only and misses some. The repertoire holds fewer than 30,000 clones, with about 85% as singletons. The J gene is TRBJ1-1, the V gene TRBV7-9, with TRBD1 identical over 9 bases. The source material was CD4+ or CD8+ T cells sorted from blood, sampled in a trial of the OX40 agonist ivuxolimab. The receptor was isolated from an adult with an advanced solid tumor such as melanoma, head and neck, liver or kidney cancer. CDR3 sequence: CASSLFPFEDRGTEAFF. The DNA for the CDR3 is TGTGCCAGCAGCTTATTCCCCTTCGAGGACAGGGGAACTGAAGCTTTCTTT.